The 2 T cell receptor beta chains given below trace back to one sample, sequenced in a study of tumor and adjacent non-tumor tissue in lung cancer. No cell sorting was done before RNA was extracted from the tissue. Three rounds of nested PCR, following a modified ARM-PCR protocol, produced the TCRbeta library. In TCRdb, the multiplex PCR reads were re-called with MiXCR into one record per CDR3 protein. The sample comprises about 80,000 distinct CDR3 sequences, 55% to 70% of which are singletons, and roughly 12% rests with the top ten. The sample was lung tumor tissue. Every receptor here comes from a woman in her 70s with non-small cell lung cancer.

This clonotype has a single count. The missing conserved phenylalanine or tryptophan at the end of this CDR3 makes a read error likely. The rearrangement uses TRBV29-1 and TRBJ2-1, with 7 nucleotides matching TRBD2. Germline V CDR1 and CDR2: SQVTM, ANQGSEA. This CDR3 spans 15 amino acids. V lost 0 bases to trimming and J lost 5 bases; unmatched junction nucleotides: 7. CDR3 region: CSVEDCLAADNEQFL. Here the CDR3 DNA reads TGCAGCGTTGAAGATTGTCTAGCGGCCGACAATGAGCAGTTCTTA.

The gene calls are TRBV4-1 and TRBJ2-1; 11 bases agree with TRBD1. Germline V CDR1 and CDR2: MGHRA, YSYEKL. J was trimmed by 4 bases and V by 8 bases; bases with no gene match: 16. This CDR3 region has 18 residues. CDR3 amino acids: CASCQDRGQGASYNEQFF. CDR3 in DNA: TGCGCCAGCTGTCAAGATCGCGGACAGGGGGCGAGTTACAATGAGCAGTTCTTC.